What follows describes a single T cell receptor beta chain. The antigen is undetermined. The J segment lost 5 bases and the V segment lost 9 bases, leaving 13 bases of the junction unmatched. The CDR3 has 15 residues. Germline V gene lookup returns CDR1 SEHNR and CDR2 FQNEAQ (reference sequence). This sample was taken from a study of CD8 T cells in ankylosing spondylitis. Study findings and constraints: In peripheral blood, disease-linked CD8+ clones occurred at relatively low frequencies. What seemed typical of ankylosing spondylitis blood was a TCR beta motif built from eight highly homologous variants. The authors reported significant enrichment of disease-linked clones in matched ankylosing spondylitis synovial fluid. Existing reports had already noted some motif variants in reactive arthritis synovial fluid and blood.

Scientists made TCR beta libraries using quantitative 5'-RACE with molecular barcodes. TCRdb reprocessed the 5' RACE reads via MiXCR and lists one record per CDR3 protein. The repertoire holds roughly 370,000 distinct CDR3 sequences, 20% to 25% seen once, with 16% in the top ten. V usage is TRBV7-9 and J usage is TRBJ2-7; TRBD1 matches at 10 bases. The TCR was taken from a male donor with ankylosing spondylitis. Source material: blood, either unsorted or a sorted T cell fraction (not recorded which). CDR3 DNA: TGTGCCAGAAGCAGAACCGGGACAGGGGTGGACGAGCAGTACTTC. Its translation: CARSRTGTGVDEQYF.